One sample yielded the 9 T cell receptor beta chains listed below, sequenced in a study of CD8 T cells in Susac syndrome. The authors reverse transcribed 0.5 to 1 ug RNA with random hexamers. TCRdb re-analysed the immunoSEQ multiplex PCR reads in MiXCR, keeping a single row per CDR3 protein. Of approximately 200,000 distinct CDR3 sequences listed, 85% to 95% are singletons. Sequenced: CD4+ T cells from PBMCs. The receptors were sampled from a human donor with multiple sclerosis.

The CDR3 reads CSARGGRTGAQNTEAFF. CDR3 nucleotides: TGCAGTGCTAGGGGAGGTCGTACAGGCGCCCAAAACACTGAAGCTTTCTTT. The chain joins TRBV20-1 to TRBJ1-1; the D gene is possibly TRBD1 (5 bases). Trimming left V 3 bases short and J 2 bases short, with 22 bases between. Germline V lookup: CDR1 DFQATT, CDR2 SNEGSKA (reference sequence). The CDR3 runs to 17 residues.

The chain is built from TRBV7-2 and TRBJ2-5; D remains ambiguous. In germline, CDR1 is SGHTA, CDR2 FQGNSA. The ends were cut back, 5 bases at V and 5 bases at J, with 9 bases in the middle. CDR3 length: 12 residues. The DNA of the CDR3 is TGTGCCAGCAGCCCAAGAACGGAGACCCAGTACTTC. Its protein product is CASSPRTETQYF.

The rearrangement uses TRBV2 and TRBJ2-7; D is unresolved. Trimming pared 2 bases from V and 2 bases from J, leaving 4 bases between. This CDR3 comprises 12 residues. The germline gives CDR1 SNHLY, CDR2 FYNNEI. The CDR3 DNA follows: TGTGCCAGCAGTGAATGGCCCTACGAGCAGTACGTC. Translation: CASSEWPYEQYV.

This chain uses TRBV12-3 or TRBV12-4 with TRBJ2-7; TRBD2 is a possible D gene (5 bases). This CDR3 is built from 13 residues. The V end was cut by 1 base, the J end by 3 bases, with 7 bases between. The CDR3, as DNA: TGTGCCAGCAGTTTAGTACTAGGCTACGAGCAGTACTTC. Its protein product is CASSLVLGYEQYF.

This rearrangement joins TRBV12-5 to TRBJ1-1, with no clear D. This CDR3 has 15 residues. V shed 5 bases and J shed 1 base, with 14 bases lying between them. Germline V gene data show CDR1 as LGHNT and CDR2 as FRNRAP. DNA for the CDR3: TGTGCTAGTGGTCCCCTCTCGGCCGGGAACACTGAAGCTTTCTTT. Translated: CASGPLSAGNTEAFF.

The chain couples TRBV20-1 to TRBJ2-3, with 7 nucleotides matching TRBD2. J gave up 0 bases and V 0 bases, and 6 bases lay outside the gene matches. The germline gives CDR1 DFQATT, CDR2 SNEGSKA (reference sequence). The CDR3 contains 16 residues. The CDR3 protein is CSARDGSGTSTDTQYF. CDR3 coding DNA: TGCAGTGCTAGAGATGGAAGCGGGACTAGCACAGATACGCAGTATTTT.

CDR3 amino acids: CASSQVTGRINEQFF. CDR3 bases: TGTGCCAGCAGCCAAGTAACGGGGCGGATCAATGAGCAGTTCTTC. The genes are TRBV3-1 and TRBJ2-1; the D gene could be TRBD1 or TRBD2 (5 bases each). CDR3 size: 15 residues. V was clipped by 1 base and J by 6 bases, with 13 bases between them. In germline, CDR1 is LGHDT, CDR2 YNNKEL (reference sequence).

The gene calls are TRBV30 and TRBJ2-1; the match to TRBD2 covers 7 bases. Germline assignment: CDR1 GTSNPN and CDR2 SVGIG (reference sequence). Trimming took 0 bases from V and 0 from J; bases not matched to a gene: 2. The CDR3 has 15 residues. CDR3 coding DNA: TGTGCCTGGAGTGTGGGAGGGAACTCCTACAATGAGCAGTTCTTC. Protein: CAWSVGGNSYNEQFF.

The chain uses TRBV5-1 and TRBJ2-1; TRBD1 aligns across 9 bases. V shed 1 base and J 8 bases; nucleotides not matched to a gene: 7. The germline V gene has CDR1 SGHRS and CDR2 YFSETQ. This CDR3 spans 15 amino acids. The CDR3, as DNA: TGCGCCAGCAGCTTGCCGGGACAGGGTATCCATGAGCAGTTCTTC. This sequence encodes CASSLPGQGIHEQFF.